The 4 T cell receptor beta chains below come from one sample, sequenced in a study of T cells in Graves' hyperthyroidism and ophthalmopathy. Amplified TCR beta CDR3 regions derived from RNA transcripts. First-round RT-PCR targeting the TCR CDR3 was performed with the HTBI primer set. TCRdb processed the multiplex PCR reads anew with MiXCR; each CDR3 protein has one entry. The sample lists approximately 590,000 distinct CDR3 sequences; 15% to 19% were seen once. Material: blood. These receptors were collected from a woman between 25 and 40 years old with Graves' hyperthyroidism.

This clonotype was detected a few times. The chain links TRBV6-1 to TRBJ2-7, with D perhaps matching TRBD1 (5 bases). Trimming cost V 7 bases and J 9 bases, with 16 bases left between them. The CDR3 length is 12 residues. Germline CDR1 and CDR2: MNHNS and SASEGT. The CDR3 DNA reads as TGTGCCAGCATTTATGGTGATCAGGGGCAGTACTTC. This sequence encodes CASIYGDQGQYF.

The chain carries TRBV11-2 and TRBJ2-3, with TRBD1 as a possible D gene (6 bases). The germline V gene has CDR1 SGHAT and CDR2 FQNNGV. V was clipped by 5 bases and J by 7 bases, with 13 bases between them. The CDR3 totals 13 residues. CDR3 amino acids: CASSPPGVNTQYF. CDR3 sequence (DNA): TGTGCCAGCAGCCCACCAGGGGTGAATACGCAGTATTTT.

This clonotype was seen many times. The chain links TRBV5-6 to TRBJ2-7; possible D gene TRBD1, 6 bases. The germline V and J ends were trimmed by 2 bases and 0 bases, with 9 bases remaining between them. The CDR3 loop spans 14 amino acids. Germline CDR1 is SGHDT and CDR2 is YYEEEE. The CDR3, as DNA: TGTGCCAGCAGCTTAGGGACACCCTCCTACGAGCAGTACTTC. This gives the protein CASSLGTPSYEQYF.

The gene calls are TRBV5-1 and TRBJ1-1; D may be TRBD1 (6 bases). Germline CDR1 reads SGHRS; CDR2 reads YFSETQ. Trimming removed 4 bases from V and 4 bases from J, with 14 bases in between. This CDR3 comprises 14 residues. The CDR3 nucleotides are TGCGCCAGCAGCGAAAGGACAGAGGCCACTGAAGCTTTCTTT. Its translation is CASSERTEATEAFF.